A selection of T cell receptor beta chains follows, all from one sample in a study of vaccination and CD4 T cells after COVID-19. One entry per CDR3 protein results from TCRdb running MiXCR on the PCR reads. The sample shows approximately 7,600 distinct CDR3 sequences, 50% of them seen only once. No antigens are known for them. The sample consisted of CD4+ T cells from blood, cultured in vitro. The origin of the receptors is a human donor in good health. Each CDR3 is given with its conserved first and last residue. Fields, in order: V gene, D gene, clone size, J gene, CDR3 protein, CDR3 DNA. The D gene is left open where the match is weak. For some rows the clone size is stated as once, few or many, or as a class when expanded; others skip it.

>TRBV27|TRBD1|-|TRBJ2-1
CASSLGQGEGEQFF
TGTGCCAGCAGTCTCGGACAGGGGGAAGGGGAGCAGTTCTTC
>TRBV18|-|-|TRBJ1-2
CASSPRSRDVFGYTF
TGTGCCAGCTCACCGAGGTCCAGGGATGTGTTCGGCTACACCTTC
>TRBV7-9|-|-|TRBJ2-7
CASSHELGRSYEQYF
TGTGCCAGCAGTCACGAACTAGGAAGGAGCTACGAGCAGTACTTC
>TRBV5-6|-|-|TRBJ1-2
CASSSYIHGYTF
TGTGCCAGCAGCTCGTACATTCATGGCTACACCTTC
>TRBV19|TRBD1|-|TRBJ1-2
CASSTRQGYGYTF
TGTGCCAGTAGTACTAGACAGGGGTATGGCTACACCTTC
>TRBV10-3|TRBD1|few|TRBJ1-2
CAISDTGTGYGYTF
TGTGCCATCAGTGACACCGGGACAGGCTATGGCTACACCTTC
>TRBV6-5|-|few|TRBJ2-2
CASSYRRTNTGELFF
TGTGCCAGCAGTTACCGACGGACGAACACCGGGGAGCTGTTTTTT
>TRBV6-1|-|-|TRBJ1-2
CASSRQQPANDYGYTF
TGTGCCAGCAGTCGTCAACAGCCAGCAAACGACTATGGCTACACCTTC
>TRBV4-1|TRBD2|-|TRBJ2-1
CASSRGRVAGSSYNEQFF
TGCGCCAGCAGCCGAGGTCGGGTAGCGGGGAGCTCCTACAATGAGCAGTTCTTC
>TRBV2|-|-|TRBJ2-2
CASVDSANTGELFF
TGTGCCAGCGTAGACAGCGCGAACACCGGGGAGCTGTTTTTT
>TRBV20-1|-|-|TRBJ1-2
CSATTEFYGYTF
TGCAGTGCTACGACAGAGTTCTATGGCTACACCTTC